Sequencing of this T cell receptor beta chain was carried out in a study of identical twins. TCRdb recomputed calls from the 5' RACE reads with MiXCR, one row per CDR3 protein. The profile shows 200,000 to 250,000 distinct CDR3 sequences, more than 6.5% of them singletons. CDR1 and CDR2 (germline): SGHDN, FVKESK. The CDR3 is 15 residues long. Overall study results and limits: For zero-insertion analyses, partial confounding could come from invariant MAIT and iNKT cells.

This clonotype came up a few times. The antigen is unknown. Germline is not matched at one junction end, which may reflect a read error. These data are also associated with another study on yellow fever vaccine responses in identical twins. That work contributes: In identical twins, vaccine T cell responses appeared partly shared and partly individual.

The chain links TRBV14 to TRBJ2-5, with a weak D call TRBD2 (6 bases). The TCR comes from a woman younger than 30 in good health. The specimen was memory (CD45RO+) T cells sorted from blood. CDR3 residues: CASSLSGRKAESQYF. Written as DNA, the CDR3 is TGTGCCAGCAGCCTCTCCGGGAGAAAGGCAGAGAGCCAGTACTTC.